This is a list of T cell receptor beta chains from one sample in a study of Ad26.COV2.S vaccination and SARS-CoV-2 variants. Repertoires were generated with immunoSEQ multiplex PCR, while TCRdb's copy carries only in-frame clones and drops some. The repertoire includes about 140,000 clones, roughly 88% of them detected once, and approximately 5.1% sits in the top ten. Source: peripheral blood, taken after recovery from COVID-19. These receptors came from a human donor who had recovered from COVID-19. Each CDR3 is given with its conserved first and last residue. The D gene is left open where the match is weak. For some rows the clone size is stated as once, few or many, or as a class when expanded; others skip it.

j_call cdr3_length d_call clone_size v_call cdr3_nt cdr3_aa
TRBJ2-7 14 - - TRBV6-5 TGTGCCAGCAGTTACTCGAGGACAGCCTACGAGCAGTACTTC CASSYSRTAYEQYF
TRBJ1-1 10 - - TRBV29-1 TGCAGCGTTGTAGGGGTTGAAGCTTTCTTT CSVVGVEAFF
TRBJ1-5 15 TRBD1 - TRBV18 TGTGCCAGCTCACTTAACAGGGGGGCAAATCAGCCCCAGCATTTT CASSLNRGANQPQHF
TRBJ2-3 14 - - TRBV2 TGTGCCAGTACAGCCAGTCCAGGGACAGATACGCAGTATTTT CASTASPGTDTQYF
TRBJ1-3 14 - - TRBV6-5 TGTGCCAGCAGTTACTCCCCGGGGGGAAACACCATATATTTT CASSYSPGGNTIYF
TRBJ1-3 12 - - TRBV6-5 TGTGCCAGCGGGCAGTCAGGAAACACCATATATTTT CASGQSGNTIYF
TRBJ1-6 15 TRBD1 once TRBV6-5 TGTGCCAGCAGTTACTCGAACAGGGGAGGATCACCCCTCCACTTT CASSYSNRGGSPLHF
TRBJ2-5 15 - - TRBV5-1 TGCGCCAGCAGCTTGAAGCCCCTGACCCGGGAGACCCAGTACTTC CASSLKPLTRETQYF
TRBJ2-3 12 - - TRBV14 TGTGCCAGCAGCCAAGCGGGGGGCGCGCAGTATTTT CASSQAGGAQYF
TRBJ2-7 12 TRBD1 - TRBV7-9 TGTGCCAGCAGCTTAGGAACAGGGGAAGCGTACTTC CASSLGTGEAYF
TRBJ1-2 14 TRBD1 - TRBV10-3 TGTGCCATCAGGCTGACAGGGGCCTTCTATGGCTACACCTTC CAIRLTGAFYGYTF
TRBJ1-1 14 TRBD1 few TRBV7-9 TGTGCCAGCATCCGCACAGGGGTAAACACTGAAGCTTTCTTT CASIRTGVNTEAFF
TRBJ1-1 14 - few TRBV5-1 TGCGCCAGCAGCTTGGGCGGGAGAAACACTGAAGCTTTCTTT CASSLGGRNTEAFF
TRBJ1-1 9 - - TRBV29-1 TGCAGCGCGGGGTCTGAAGCTTTCTTT CSAGSEAFF
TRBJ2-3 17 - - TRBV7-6 TGTGCCAGCAGCTTATTTGGGACCCGAGAGAGCACAGATACGCAGTATTTT CASSLFGTRESTDTQYF
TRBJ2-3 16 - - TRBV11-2 TGTGCCAGCAGCTTAAACACGGGACGGCAGGCAGATACGCAGTATTTT CASSLNTGRQADTQYF
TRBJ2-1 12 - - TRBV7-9 TGTGCCAGCAGTCTTTTCGGCAATGAGCAGTTCTTC CASSLFGNEQFF
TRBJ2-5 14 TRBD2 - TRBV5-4 TGTGCCAGCAGCTTACCTAGCGGGGGAGAGACCCAGTACTTC CASSLPSGGETQYF
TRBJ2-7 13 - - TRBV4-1 TGCGCCAGCAGCCAAGGGCTAGCCCTCGAGCAGTACTTC CASSQGLALEQYF
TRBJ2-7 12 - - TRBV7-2 TGTGCCAGCAGCCGCCCCGCGGACGAGCAGTACTTC CASSRPADEQYF
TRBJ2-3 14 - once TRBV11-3 TGTGCCAGCAGCGCGACTAGGAGCACAGATACGCAGTATTTT CASSATRSTDTQYF
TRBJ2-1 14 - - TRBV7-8 TGTGCCAGCAGCTCGACGGCGGGTTCGGATGAGCAGTTCTTC CASSSTAGSDEQFF
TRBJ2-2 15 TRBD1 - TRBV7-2 TGTGCCAGCAGCTTAGCACAGGGGGGCAACGGGGAGCTGTTTTTT CASSLAQGGNGELFF
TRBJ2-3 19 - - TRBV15 TGTGCCACCAGCAGAAGTCTCCCTGCGTCGGGGCCCCGCACAGATACGCAGTATTTT CATSRSLPASGPRTDTQYF
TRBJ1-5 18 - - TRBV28 TGTGCCAGCAGTTTAGGCCTCGTGGGGGGTCATAGCAATCAGCCCCAGCATTTT CASSLGLVGGHSNQPQHF
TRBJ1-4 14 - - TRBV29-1 TGCAGCGTTCGCGAATGGACACCAAATGAAAAACTGTTTTTT CSVREWTPNEKLFF
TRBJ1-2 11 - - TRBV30 TGTGCCTGTCATCACCACTATGGTTACACCTTC CACHHHYGYTF
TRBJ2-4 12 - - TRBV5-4 TGTGCTGGGGTTCAGGTAGGAAACATTCAGTACTTC CAGVQVGNIQYF
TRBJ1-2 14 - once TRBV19 TGTGCCAGTAACCCGGGGGCGCCGAACTATGGCTACACCTTC CASNPGAPNYGYTF
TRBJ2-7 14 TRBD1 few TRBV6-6 TGTGCCAGCAGTTACTCGAACAGGGGCTACGAGCAGTACTTC CASSYSNRGYEQYF
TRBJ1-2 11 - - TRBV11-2 TGTGCCAGCAGCTCGGTCGGGGGCTACACCTTC CASSSVGGYTF
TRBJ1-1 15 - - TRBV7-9 TGTGCCAGCAGCCACCGAGGACGGTCGAACACTGAAGCTTTCTTT CASSHRGRSNTEAFF
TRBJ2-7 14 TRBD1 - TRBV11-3 TGTGCCAGCAGCTTAGGACAGGGCGCCTACGAGCAGTACTTC CASSLGQGAYEQYF
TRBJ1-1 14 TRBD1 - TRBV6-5 TGTGCCAGCAGTCGGACAGGGAGGAACACTGAAGCTTTCTTT CASSRTGRNTEAFF
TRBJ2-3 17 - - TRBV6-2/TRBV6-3 TGTGCCAGCAGTTACCATGGTGGGCAGATAGACACAGATACGCAGTATTTT CASSYHGGQIDTDTQYF
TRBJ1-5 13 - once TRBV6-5 TGTGCCAGCACCAAGATAATCGATCAGCCCCAGCATTTT CASTKIIDQPQHF
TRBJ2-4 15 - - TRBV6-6 TGTGCCAGCAGTTACTCTGGGGAGGCCAAAAACATTCAGTACTTC CASSYSGEAKNIQYF